These T cell receptor beta chains were read from a single sample in a study of CD8 T cells in ankylosing spondylitis. TCRdb called the 5' RACE reads again in MiXCR, with one record for every CDR3 protein. The sample carries approximately 250,000 distinct CDR3 sequences, around 25% recorded once. What was sequenced was blood, either unsorted or a sorted T cell fraction (not recorded which). Receptors were obtained from a male donor with ankylosing spondylitis or in good health (not recorded which). Both conserved end residues are part of each CDR3. The order of the fields is J gene, V gene, CDR3 protein.

>TRBJ2-6|TRBV6-1
CATTGASGANFLTF
>TRBJ2-3|TRBV10-3
CAISDMTSGGAGDTQYF
>TRBJ1-6|TRBV9
CASSVGLTGYNSPLHF
>TRBJ2-3|TRBV29-1
CSAAGNRADTQYF
>TRBJ2-7|TRBV20-1
CSAVTGGRYEQYF
>TRBJ2-7|TRBV20-1
CSGTDRSYEQYF
>TRBJ2-3|TRBV10-3
CAAGRGEGTDTQYF
>TRBJ1-6|TRBV27
CASSFETDINSPLHF
>TRBJ2-7|TRBV20-1
CSAQKDSSYEQYF
>TRBJ2-3|TRBV12-3/TRBV12-4
CASRRVGTDTQYF
>TRBJ2-1|TRBV20-1
CSAETGKNEQFF
>TRBJ2-2|TRBV10-2
CASSESRMNTGELFF
>TRBJ1-1|TRBV29-1
CSVVEGSSEAFF
>TRBJ2-1|TRBV7-6
CASSREYQQGKEQFF
>TRBJ1-2|TRBV11-2
CASSWTTSVDGYTF
>TRBJ2-7|TRBV24-1
CATSRGGAYEQYF
>TRBJ2-7|TRBV29-1
CSASWDADYEQYF
>TRBJ1-5|TRBV24-1
CATSGQGNQPQHF
>TRBJ2-3|TRBV6-5
CASSAQLDTQYF
>TRBJ1-1|TRBV5-5
CASSLALNTEAFF
>TRBJ2-7|TRBV20-1
CRGQGGSDEQYF
>TRBJ2-5|TRBV10-3
CAISRHKAGGSQETQYF
>TRBJ2-1|TRBV10-3
CAGRDSVEGEQFF
>TRBJ2-1|TRBV7-8
CASSFGTWDNEQFF
>TRBJ2-4|TRBV5-5
CASSTSSGGVAKNIQYF
>TRBJ2-1|TRBV20-1
CSANGNNEQFF
>TRBJ2-3|TRBV6-2/TRBV6-3
CASSSGGLDTQYF
>TRBJ1-2|TRBV2
CASISSEEGGYTF
>TRBJ1-6|TRBV29-1
CSVERDSESPLHF
>TRBJ2-3|TRBV9
CASSFQAQADTQYF
>TRBJ2-7|TRBV5-1
CASSVTPNSYEQYF
>TRBJ2-5|TRBV20-1
CSAKLAGGTETQYF
>TRBJ2-3|TRBV5-1
CASSWNDGSTDTQYF
>TRBJ1-1|TRBV7-9
CASSPHARQGAGAFF
>TRBJ2-7|TRBV20-1
CSAEGAGQAFSSYEQYF
>TRBJ2-1|TRBV20-1
CSALTLAGGSYNEQFF
>TRBJ1-2|TRBV2
CASSRTGGKGGYTF
>TRBJ2-3|TRBV29-1
CGSWEGGYTQYF
>TRBJ1-2|TRBV20-1
CSAGMGTGGMRYTF
>TRBJ2-7|TRBV29-1
CSGQQGYEQYF
>TRBJ1-2|TRBV12-3/TRBV12-4
CASSLGQAVGGYTF
>TRBJ2-5|TRBV7-7
CASSSTRAETQYF
>TRBJ2-3|TRBV10-2
CASSVGGRSDTQYF
>TRBJ2-5|TRBV29-1
CSVEDPRETQYF
>TRBJ1-4|TRBV4-2
CASSQPPMGAGIEKLFF
>TRBJ2-7|TRBV20-1
CSAMTGEQYF
>TRBJ2-2|TRBV11-2
CASSAPGPSNTGELFF
>TRBJ2-1|TRBV12-3/TRBV12-4
CASSRGEIDNEQFF
>TRBJ2-3|TRBV4-1
CASSRSPHLIGDTQYF
>TRBJ2-1|TRBV6-1
CASHRWGASRGEQFF
>TRBJ2-7|TRBV6-5
CASSYVGQGDEQYF
>TRBJ2-5|TRBV20-1
CSARSGGETQYF
>TRBJ1-2|TRBV20-1
CSARTIKTGDGYTF
>TRBJ2-7|TRBV10-3
CAISGLAAKSSYEQYF
>TRBJ2-1|TRBV20-1
CSVLGSGGLAGNNEQFF
>TRBJ2-5|TRBV20-1
CSAKSSAYQETQYF
>TRBJ1-1|TRBV20-1
CSADPGQRNTEAFF
>TRBJ2-7|TRBV29-1
CSVALTGTGGSEQYF
>TRBJ2-7|TRBV20-1
CSASDEGIAYEQYF